These T cell receptor beta chains were read from a single sample in a study of Ad26.COV2.S vaccination and SARS-CoV-2 variants. TCRdb's copy holds only in-frame clones and misses some; the assay was immunoSEQ multiplex PCR. The top ten hold less than 4.5% of the sample, which has 350,000 to 500,000 clones, around 90% seen once. Sequencing used peripheral blood, obtained in a trial of Ad26.COV2.S vaccine versus placebo. The receptors shown here come from a person between 18 and 60 years old who received the Ad26.COV2.S COVID-19 vaccine or a placebo. The CDR3 runs from the conserved cysteine through the conserved F or W. A D gene is named only where the DNA matches it firmly. Some rows have no size entry. The others give once, few or many, or a class for an expanded clone.

clone_size	d_call	v_call	j_call	cdr3_aa	cdr3_nt
.	.	TRBV6-6	TRBJ2-5	CASSYSRPQETQYF	TGTGCCAGCAGTTACTCGCGGCCCCAAGAGACCCAGTACTTC
.	TRBD1	TRBV2	TRBJ1-1	CASSIQGITEAFF	TGTGCCAGCAGCATACAGGGGATCACTGAAGCTTTCTTT
.	.	TRBV11-1	TRBJ2-1	CASSLNTAQYNEQFF	TGTGCCAGCAGCTTAAATACAGCCCAGTACAATGAGCAGTTCTTC
once	.	TRBV28	TRBJ2-1	CASSKPRSEQFF	TGTGCCAGCAGTAAACCCCGGAGTGAGCAGTTCTTC
.	.	TRBV28	TRBJ1-5	CASSFSRPNQPQHF	TGTGCCAGCAGTTTCTCCCGACCGAATCAGCCCCAGCATTTT
.	.	TRBV20-1	TRBJ2-2	CSALGLGELFF	TGCAGTGCTCTCGGCTTGGGGGAGCTGTTTTTT
.	.	TRBV19	TRBJ2-1	CASTQGSYNEQFF	TGTGCCAGTACCCAGGGGTCGTACAATGAGCAGTTCTTC
.	.	TRBV28	TRBJ1-2	CASSLWERVDGYTF	TGTGCCAGCAGTTTATGGGAACGAGTAGATGGCTACACCTTC
.	TRBD1	TRBV28	TRBJ2-7	CASSRTGFLHEQYF	TGTGCCAGCAGCCGGACAGGATTCCTCCACGAGCAGTACTTC
.	.	TRBV29-1	TRBJ1-2	CSVDGNLYYGYTF	TGCAGCGTTGACGGGAATCTCTACTATGGCTACACCTTC
.	.	TRBV27	TRBJ2-7	CASSLSGTSYEQYF	TGTGCCAGCAGTTTAAGCGGGACATCCTACGAGCAGTACTTC
.	.	TRBV12-3/TRBV12-4	TRBJ2-1	CASSRDQINEQFF	TGTGCCAGCAGTCGGGACCAGATAAATGAGCAGTTCTTC
.	.	TRBV10-3	TRBJ2-6	CAISEPGNSGANVLTF	TGTGCCATCAGTGAGCCAGGGAACTCTGGGGCCAACGTCCTGACTTTC
.	TRBD1	TRBV11-2	TRBJ2-5	CASSLGQGRETQYF	TGTGCCAGCAGCTTGGGACAGGGGAGAGAGACCCAGTACTTC
.	.	TRBV15	TRBJ2-7	CATSIGSYEQYF	TGTGCCACCAGCATCGGATCCTACGAGCAGTACTTC
.	TRBD2	TRBV6-4	TRBJ2-1	CASRLAGSYEQFF	TGTGCCAGCAGGTTAGCGGGATCGTACGAGCAGTTCTTC
.	.	TRBV6-1	TRBJ2-7	CASSDLDPSGEQYF	TGTGCCAGCAGTGACCTAGATCCAAGTGGCGAGCAGTACTTC
.	.	TRBV7-3	TRBJ2-7	CASSPGGTIRHEQYF	TGTGCCAGCAGCCCTGGGGGAACGATACGCCACGAGCAGTACTTC
.	TRBD2	TRBV11-2	TRBJ2-1	CASRSWREGLEQFF	TGTGCCAGCAGATCCTGGCGGGAGGGTTTAGAGCAGTTCTTC
.	TRBD2	TRBV27	TRBJ2-3	CASSLLGTRTDTQYF	TGTGCCAGCAGTTTATTAGGGACTAGGACTGATACGCAGTATTTT
few	.	TRBV6-2/TRBV6-3	TRBJ1-5	CASSYSTNQPQHF	TGTGCCAGCAGTTACTCGACCAATCAGCCCCAGCATTTT
.	TRBD2	TRBV19	TRBJ2-1	CASSSRTSGSTRTPRYNEQFF	TGTGCCAGTAGTTCTAGGACTAGCGGGAGTACAAGGACACCGAGATACAATGAGCAGTTCTTC
.	.	TRBV6-5	TRBJ2-7	CASKESTYEQYF	TGTGCCAGCAAAGAGTCAACCTACGAGCAGTACTTC
.	.	TRBV6-2/TRBV6-3	TRBJ2-6	CASSSQGEGGANVLTF	TGTGCCAGCAGTTCCCAGGGGGAGGGTGGGGCCAACGTCCTGACTTTC
.	.	TRBV7-9	TRBJ2-2	CASSLMGEWGSTGELFF	TGTGCCAGCAGCTTAATGGGCGAATGGGGGAGCACCGGGGAGCTGTTTTTT
.	.	TRBV5-4	TRBJ2-1	CASSFSGANEQFF	TGTGCCAGCAGTTTTTCGGGGGCGAATGAGCAGTTCTTC
once	.	TRBV28	TRBJ2-3	CASTHRTDTQYF	TGTGCCAGCACTCACCGCACAGATACGCAGTATTTT
.	TRBD1	TRBV6-5	TRBJ1-1	CASSPLGTGNTEAFF	TGTGCCAGCAGTCCGCTTGGGACAGGGAACACTGAAGCTTTCTTT